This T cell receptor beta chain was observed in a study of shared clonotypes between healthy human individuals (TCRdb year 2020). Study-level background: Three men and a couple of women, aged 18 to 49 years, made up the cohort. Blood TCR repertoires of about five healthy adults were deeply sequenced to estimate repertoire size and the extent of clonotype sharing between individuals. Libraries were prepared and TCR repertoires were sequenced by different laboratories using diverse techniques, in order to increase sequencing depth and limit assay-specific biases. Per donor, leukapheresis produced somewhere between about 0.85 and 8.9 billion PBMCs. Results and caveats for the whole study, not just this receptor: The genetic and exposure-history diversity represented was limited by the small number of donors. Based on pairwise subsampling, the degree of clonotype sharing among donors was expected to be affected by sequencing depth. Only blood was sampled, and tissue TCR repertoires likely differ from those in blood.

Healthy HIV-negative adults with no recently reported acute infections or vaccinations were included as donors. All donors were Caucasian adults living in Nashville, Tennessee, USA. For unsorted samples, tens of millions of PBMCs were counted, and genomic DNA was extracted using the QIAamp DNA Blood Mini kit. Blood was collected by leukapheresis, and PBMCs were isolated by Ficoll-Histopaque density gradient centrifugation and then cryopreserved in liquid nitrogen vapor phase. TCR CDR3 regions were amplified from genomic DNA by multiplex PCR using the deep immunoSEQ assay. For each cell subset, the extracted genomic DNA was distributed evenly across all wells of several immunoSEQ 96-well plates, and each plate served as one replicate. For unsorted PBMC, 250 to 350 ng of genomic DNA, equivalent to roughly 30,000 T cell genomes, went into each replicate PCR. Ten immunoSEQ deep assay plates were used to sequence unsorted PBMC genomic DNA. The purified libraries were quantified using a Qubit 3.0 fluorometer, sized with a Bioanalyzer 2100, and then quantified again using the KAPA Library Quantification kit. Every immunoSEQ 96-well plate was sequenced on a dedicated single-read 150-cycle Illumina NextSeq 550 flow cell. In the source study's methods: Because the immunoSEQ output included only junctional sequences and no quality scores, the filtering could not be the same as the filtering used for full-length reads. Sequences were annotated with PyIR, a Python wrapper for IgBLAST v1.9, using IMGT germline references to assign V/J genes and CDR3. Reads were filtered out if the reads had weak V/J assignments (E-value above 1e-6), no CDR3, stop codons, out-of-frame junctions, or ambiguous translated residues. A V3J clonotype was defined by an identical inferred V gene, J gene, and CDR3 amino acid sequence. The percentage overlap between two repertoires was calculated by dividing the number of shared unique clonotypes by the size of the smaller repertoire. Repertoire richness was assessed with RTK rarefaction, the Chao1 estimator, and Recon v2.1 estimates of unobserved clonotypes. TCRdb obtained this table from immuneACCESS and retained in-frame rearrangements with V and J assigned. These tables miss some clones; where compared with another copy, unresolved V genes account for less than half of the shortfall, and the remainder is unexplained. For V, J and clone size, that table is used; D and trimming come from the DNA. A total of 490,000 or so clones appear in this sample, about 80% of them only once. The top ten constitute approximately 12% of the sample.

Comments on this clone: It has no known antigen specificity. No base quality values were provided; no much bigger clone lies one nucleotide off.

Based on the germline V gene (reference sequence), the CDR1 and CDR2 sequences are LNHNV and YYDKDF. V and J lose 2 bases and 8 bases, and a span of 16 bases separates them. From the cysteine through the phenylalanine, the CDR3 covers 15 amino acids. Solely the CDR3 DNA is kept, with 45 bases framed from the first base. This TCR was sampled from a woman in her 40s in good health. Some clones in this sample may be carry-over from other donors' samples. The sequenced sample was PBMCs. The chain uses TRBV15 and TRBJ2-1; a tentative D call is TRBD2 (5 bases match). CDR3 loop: CATSRIAGLGDEQFF. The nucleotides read TGTGCCACCAGCAGAATAGCAGGCCTCGGGGATGAGCAGTTCTTC.